The next 21 T cell receptor beta chains were all read from a single sample in a study of T cell repertoires in cytomegalovirus infection. Via MiXCR, TCRdb re-called the reads, giving one row per CDR3 protein. The sample includes around 230,000 distinct CDR3 sequences, 6.5% of them seen just once. Sequenced sample: PBMCs. These receptors were obtained from a human donor in good health (CMV status not recorded). Some clones in this sample may be carry-over from other donors' samples.

This clonotype was counted ten times or more. The rearrangement links TRBV7-6 to TRBJ1-3, with D unclear. The CDR3 is 15 amino acids. Trimming shortened V by 2 bases and J by 0 bases, and 8 bases separated the two germline ends. Germline values: CDR1 SGHVS, CDR2 FNYEAQ. CDR3 sequence: CASSLYKDSGNTIYF. The CDR3 coding sequence is TGTGCCAGCAGCTTATATAAGGACTCTGGAAACACCATATATTTT.

This clonotype was recorded at least ten times. The chain joins TRBV11-2 to TRBJ1-1; no clear D. The germline CDR1 and CDR2 sequences are SGHAT and FQNNGV. The germline V and J ends were trimmed by 5 bases and 6 bases, with 13 bases remaining between them. The CDR3 length is 13 residues. Written as DNA, the CDR3 is TGTGCCAGCAGCCTCGGGCCCGGCGCTGAAGCTTTCTTT. The encoded protein is CASSLGPGAEAFF.

The sample holds many counts of this clonotype. The chain links TRBV5-6 to TRBJ2-2; tentatively, D is TRBD1 (6 bases). This CDR3 has 16 amino acids. The germline CDR1 and CDR2 sequences are SGHDT and YYEEEE. Trimming removed 0 bases from V and 1 base from J, with 10 bases in between. CDR3 coding DNA: TGTGCCAGCAGCTTGGAAGTCAGGGGGAACACCGGGGAGCTGTTTTTT. This gives the protein CASSLEVRGNTGELFF.

This clonotype has ten or more counts. The J gene is TRBJ2-3, the V gene TRBV28, with a tentative D call TRBD2 (7 bases). Germline V CDR1 and CDR2: MDHEN, SYDVKM. Trimming cost V 3 bases and J 3 bases, with 13 bases left between them. This CDR3 has 15 residues. CDR3 in amino acids: CASSLGGLRTDTQYF. The CDR3 DNA sequence: TGTGCCAGCAGTTTGGGGGGGCTGAGGACAGATACGCAGTATTTT.

In its sample, this clonotype was seen a few times. V usage is TRBV2 and J usage is TRBJ2-7, with D perhaps TRBD1 (5 bases). Germline lookup yields CDR1 SNHLY and CDR2 FYNNEI. The CDR3 is 13 amino acids. V was cut by 4 bases and J by 5 bases, with 12 bases left in between. CDR3 region: CASSGAGWDEQYF. The CDR3 nucleotides read TGTGCCAGCAGTGGGGCAGGGTGGGACGAGCAGTACTTC.

The sample holds many counts of this clonotype. This chain joins TRBV7-2 and TRBJ2-1; D assignment may be TRBD1 or TRBD2 (5 bases each). CDR1 and CDR2 from the germline V gene are SGHTA and FQGNSA. The CDR3 sequence is 14 residues long. The V end was cut by 6 bases, the J end by 9 bases, with 18 bases between. The CDR3 loop reads CASRSGTAAGEQFF. CDR3 bases: TGTGCCAGCAGATCCGGGACGGCGGCAGGTGAGCAGTTCTTC. The variable domain in full, completed from reference TRBV7-2 and TRBJ2-1, reads GAGVSQSPSNKVTEKGKDVELRCDPISGHTALYWYRQSLGQGLEFLIYFQGNSAPDKSGLPSDRFSAERTGGSVSTLTIQRTQQEDSAVYLCASRSGTAAGEQFFGPGTRLTVL.

In this sample, this clonotype turned up many times. V is TRBV7-2 and J is TRBJ2-2; 13 nucleotides line up with TRBD2. Germline values: CDR1 SGHTA, CDR2 FQGNSA. There are 20 residues in the CDR3. The V and J ends lost 5 bases and 2 bases, in that order; junction bases with no gene match: 14. The CDR3 spells CASSPRQGGLAGVNTGELFF. The CDR3 nucleotides read TGTGCCAGCAGCCCGAGGCAGGGAGGACTAGCGGGGGTAAACACCGGGGAGCTGTTTTTT.

This clonotype has at least ten counts. V and J are TRBV9 and TRBJ1-1; D call uncertain. The CDR3 loop spans 14 amino acids. Germline CDR1 is SGDLS and CDR2 is YYNGEE. The germline V and J ends were trimmed by 2 bases and 2 bases, with 10 bases remaining between them. CDR3 residues: CASSVGGFNTEAFF. The CDR3 coding sequence is TGTGCCAGCAGCGTTGGCGGTTTTAACACTGAAGCTTTCTTT.

The rearrangement uses TRBV20-1 and TRBJ1-2, with TRBD1 as a possible D gene (5 bases). The CDR3 spans 15 residues. From germline, CDR1 is DFQATT and CDR2 SNEGSKA (reference sequence). V gave up 3 bases and J gave up 2 bases, with 16 bases separating them. The DNA of the CDR3 is TGCAGTGCTAGGGCAGGGTTGGGGCTAAACTATGGCTACACCTTC. Its translation is CSARAGLGLNYGYTF.

This clonotype came up many times. J is TRBJ2-1 and V is TRBV10-2; 7 bases align to TRBD1. The CDR3 totals 13 residues. Trimming removed 10 bases from V and 10 bases from J; junction bases left unmatched: 13. Germline assignment: CDR1 WSHSY and CDR2 SAAADI. The chain's CDR3 is CATEGTVSGEQFF. CDR3 DNA: TGCGCCACCGAGGGGACAGTAAGCGGCGAGCAGTTCTTC.

This clonotype appeared many times. The chain employs TRBV7-6 and TRBJ1-1; no clear D. Trimming took off 5 bases at V and 0 bases at J, with 7 bases between the two ends. Per the germline V gene, CDR1 is SGHVS and CDR2 is FNYEAQ. The CDR3 is made up of 13 amino acids. The CDR3 DNA sequence: TGTGCCAGCAGCCATGGGATGAACACTGAAGCTTTCTTT. Amino acid sequence: CASSHGMNTEAFF.

The genes are TRBV2 and TRBJ1-2; weak D call: TRBD1 (5 bases). Trimming cost V 7 bases and J 8 bases, with 17 bases left between them. The length of the CDR3 is 13 residues. Germline V gene lookup returns CDR1 SNHLY and CDR2 FYNNEI. CDR3 DNA: TGTGCCAGCACCCCTGGCCAGGGAGGAGGCTACACCTTC. The encoded protein is CASTPGQGGGYTF.

This clonotype appeared many times. The chain uses TRBV15 and TRBJ2-6; TRBD2 aligns across 8 bases. The CDR3 extends over 14 amino acids. Germline V gene sequence: CDR1 LNHNV, CDR2 YYDKDF (reference sequence). Losses at the gene ends were 8 bases for V and 0 bases for J; bases not matched to a gene: 0. CDR3 DNA: TGTGCCACCGCGGGGGGCTCTGGGGCCAACGTCCTGACTTTC. Protein sequence: CATAGGSGANVLTF.

This clonotype was seen repeatedly, ten times or more. The rearrangement uses TRBV7-2 and TRBJ2-1; unclear D gene. Germline CDR1 SGHTA, CDR2 FQGNSA. This CDR3 contains 11 residues. Trimming removed 5 bases from V and 8 bases from J, with 7 bases in between. This chain's CDR3 is CASSPYDEQFF. CDR3 coding DNA: TGTGCCAGCAGCCCATACGATGAGCAGTTCTTC.

At least ten counts were recorded for this clonotype. The chain recombines TRBV12-3 or TRBV12-4 with TRBJ2-5; D perhaps matches TRBD2 (5 bases). This CDR3 has 14 amino acids. V lost 5 bases and J lost 5, with 15 bases in between. CDR3 bases: TGTGCCAGCAGTGCGGGCCCGATACGGGAGACCCAGTACTTC. Protein sequence: CASSAGPIRETQYF.

The chain employs TRBV29-1 and TRBJ2-5; 9 nucleotides match TRBD1. After removal of 0 bases from V and 1 base from J, the junction contained 9 bases not matched to a gene. Looked up from germline, CDR1 is SQVTM and CDR2 is ANQGSEA. The CDR3 consists of 17 residues. The CDR3 coding sequence is TGCAGCGTTGAAGATGGGTTGACAGGGGGGATCCAAGAGACCCAGTACTTC. Amino acid sequence: CSVEDGLTGGIQETQYF.

The chain employs TRBV6-4 and TRBJ2-3, with D possibly being TRBD1 or TRBD2 (5 bases each). V lost 3 bases and J 11 bases, leaving 12 bases between the germline ends. Germline-derived CDR1 and CDR2 are MRHNA and SNTAGT. This CDR3 is 12 amino acids long. The CDR3 DNA is TGTGCCAGCAGTGAAGAGGGGATCCTGCAGTATTTT. This translates into CASSEEGILQYF.

In this sample, this clonotype turned up many times. The chain couples TRBV7-2 to TRBJ1-4, with unresolved D. CDR1 is SGHTA, CDR2 FQGNSA, per germline. Trimming removed 1 base at V and 8 bases at J, with 11 bases between. This CDR3 has 14 amino acids. For the CDR3, the DNA is TGTGCCAGCAGCTTAGGACCAACGGTGGAAAAACTGTTTTTT. It specifies CASSLGPTVEKLFF.

This clonotype was observed at least ten times. Germline and junction disagree at one end, which may indicate a read error. This chain links TRBV6-2 or TRBV6-3 with TRBJ1-6; no reliable D call. This CDR3 region has 13 residues. Germline CDR1 is MNHEY and CDR2 is SVGEGT. CDR3 sequence reads: CASSPPYDSPLHF. The CDR3 DNA is TGTGCCAGCAGTCCACCCTATGATTCACCCCTCCACTTT.

Ten or more counts support this clonotype. This sequence joins TRBV7-9 and TRBJ2-1; 9 nucleotides line up with TRBD2. Unmatched junction bases numbered 4, after V lost 5 bases and J lost 8 bases. Germline V CDR1 and CDR2: SEHNR, FQNEAQ (reference sequence). This CDR3 is built from 13 residues. CDR3 in amino acids: CASSAGGPYEQFF. As DNA, the CDR3 is TGTGCCAGCAGCGCGGGGGGGCCCTATGAGCAGTTCTTC.

At least ten counts were recorded for this clonotype. The chain links TRBV11-1 to TRBJ2-1; 10 bases fit TRBD1. CDR3 length equals 11 residues. Germline lookup yields CDR1 SGHAT and CDR2 FQDESV (reference sequence). Trimming cost V 3 bases and J 16 bases; bases outside gene matches: 3. CDR3 nucleotides: TGTGCCAGCAGCTTCGGGGACAGGGGCTTCTTC. Translated: CASSFGDRGFF.